This T cell receptor beta chain was recovered during a study of blood T cell repertoires in COVID-19 (TCRdb year 2020). Background on the whole study: Samples covering the acute and convalescent phases of COVID-19 were provided by collaborators in the United States, Italy and Spain. The prospective study material was composed of cDNA or gDNA derived from T cells, B-cell-depleted T cells, or PBMCs. The dataset comprised deeply sampled blood TCRbeta repertoires from subjects exposed to, actively infected with, or recovered from COVID-19. The repertoires were released in a freely available public database intended as a resource for research on the immune response to SARS-CoV-2. Samples came from the ongoing ImmuneRACE study (first 160 participants) plus 1,254 subjects from 6 global collaborators. Sample metadata almost always included a de-identified subject ID, COVID-19 status, age in years and sex. Where available, HLA class I and class II types were obtained from metadata supplied by the sample provider rather than from assay-based typing. Beyond this particular receptor, the publication reports: The quantity of clinical and demographic metadata differed by source and by participant and was supplied without curation.

Comments on this clone: It lacks a known antigen. No much larger clone exists at a distance of one base, and base qualities are not known.

Whole blood was collected in K2EDTA tubes by collaborating institutions according to the institutions' own protocols. For TCRbeta analysis, collaborators shipped samples as frozen whole blood, isolated PBMCs, or DNA extracted from either of those sample types. TCRbeta CDR3 regions were amplified from genomic DNA by means of the immunoSEQ Assay, a bias-controlled multiplex PCR. On the study's bioinformatics: Within the assay, amplification of reference gene primers was used to estimate how many nucleated cells each sample contained. To quantify the absolute abundance of each unique TCRbeta CDR3 rearrangement, sequence reads were collapsed and filtered. For each sample, productive Simpson clonality was calculated as the square root of Simpson's diversity index over productive rearrangements. In TCRdb, the immuneACCESS table is reduced to in-frame sequences with V and J assigned. These tables do not hold every clone; where another copy was compared, an unresolved V gene accounts for under half, and the others remain unexplained. Clone size and the V and J calls come from that table; the DNA yielded D and trimming. Present in this sample are 53,000 or so clones, around four fifths of which were seen just once. In total, the top ten clones hold 14% to 15% of the sample.

The TCR was taken from a human donor in a cohort sampled during active COVID-19. Material: peripheral blood.

The base sequence is TGTGCCAGCAGCTTATCCGACAGTCCGAACACTGAAGCTTTCTTT. This yields the protein CASSLSDSPNTEAFF. The sequence is built from TRBV7-6 and TRBJ1-1, and TRBD1 may be the D gene, going by 5 matching bases. The CDR3, from cysteine to phenylalanine, totals 15 residues. Only the CDR3 portion is preserved as DNA: 45 bases, with reading frame beginning at the first base. V is cut by 2 bases and J by 1 base, and the space between the germline ends is 11 bases. According to the germline V gene, CDR1 reads SGHVS and CDR2 reads FNYEAQ.